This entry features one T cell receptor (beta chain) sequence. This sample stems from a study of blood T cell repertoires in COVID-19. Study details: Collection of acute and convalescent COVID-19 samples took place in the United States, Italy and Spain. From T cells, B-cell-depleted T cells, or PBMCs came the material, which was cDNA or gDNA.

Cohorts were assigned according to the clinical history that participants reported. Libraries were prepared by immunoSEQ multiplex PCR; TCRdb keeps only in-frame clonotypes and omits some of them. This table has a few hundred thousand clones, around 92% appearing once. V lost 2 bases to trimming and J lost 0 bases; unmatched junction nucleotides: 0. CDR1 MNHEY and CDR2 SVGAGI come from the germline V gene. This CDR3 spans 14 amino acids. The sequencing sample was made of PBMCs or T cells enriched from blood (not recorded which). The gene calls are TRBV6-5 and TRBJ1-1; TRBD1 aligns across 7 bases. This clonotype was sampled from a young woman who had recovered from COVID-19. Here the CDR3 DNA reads TGTGCCAGCAGTTACGGGACAGTGAACACTGAAGCTTTCTTT. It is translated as CASSYGTVNTEAFF.